Listed below are T cell receptor beta chains from one sample, sequenced in a study of shared clonotypes between healthy human individuals. Profiling relied on immunoSEQ multiplex PCR, and the TCRdb table lists in-frame clones only, not all of them. The sample carries over a million clones, under 80% recorded once. Sequences were obtained from memory CD4+ T cells sorted from blood. These receptors were obtained from a man between 18 and 29 years old in good health. Each CDR3 is given with its conserved first and last residue. D genes are given only for firm matches. Clone size is shown for a subset of rows, as once, few, many or a class of expanded clone.

>TRBV5-5|.|TRBJ2-7|15|.
TGTGCCAGCAGCTTGGGTGGGCTGGGGATTTACGAGCAGTACTTC
CASSLGGLGIYEQYF
>TRBV19|.|TRBJ1-5|15|.
TGTGCCAGTAGTATGGGCGGGCTCAGCAATCAGCCCCAGCATTTT
CASSMGGLSNQPQHF
>TRBV10-1|.|TRBJ2-7|14|.
TGCGCCAGCAGGGCAGTGACAGGTGACTACGAGCAGTACTTC
CASRAVTGDYEQYF
>TRBV6-5|.|TRBJ1-1|11|once
TGTGCCAGTGCTGGGAACACTGAAGCTTTCTTT
CASAGNTEAFF
>TRBV19|TRBD1|TRBJ1-6|14|.
TGTGCCAGTAATTTCGGACAGGGTCGTTCACCCCTCCACTTT
CASNFGQGRSPLHF
>TRBV5-6|TRBD1|TRBJ2-5|15|.
TGTGCCAGCAGCTGGGCTTGGGACAGGGGGGAGACCCAGTACTTC
CASSWAWDRGETQYF
>TRBV11-2|TRBD1|TRBJ2-5|14|.
TGTGCCAGCAGCTTGGACAGGGGTAGCGAGACCCAGTACTTC
CASSLDRGSETQYF
>TRBV6-5|TRBD1|TRBJ1-1|13|.
TGTGCCAGCAGTCCGACAGGGGTCACTGAAGCTTTCTTT
CASSPTGVTEAFF
>TRBV10-2|.|TRBJ1-5|14|.
TGCGCCACACGGATAGGGGATAGCAATCAGCCCCAGCATTTT
CATRIGDSNQPQHF
>TRBV29-1|.|TRBJ1-4|12|.
TGCAGCGCCACAGGGAACGGTGAAAAACTGTTTTTT
CSATGNGEKLFF
>TRBV30|TRBD1|TRBJ1-6|18|few
TGTGCCTGGAGTGGTGGGACAGGGAAGGGGGTCTATAATTCACCCCTCCACTTT
CAWSGGTGKGVYNSPLHF
>TRBV30|TRBD1|TRBJ1-6|18|.
TGTGCCTGGAGTGTACGGACAGGGAAGAGCTCCTATAATTCACCCCTCCACTTT
CAWSVRTGKSSYNSPLHF
>TRBV29-1|TRBD2|TRBJ2-3|14|.
TGCAGCGTTCGCGGGGGGCCCCCCGGAGATACGCAGTATTTT
CSVRGGPPGDTQYF
>TRBV29-1|TRBD1|TRBJ2-5|11|.
TGCAGCGCAAGACAGGGAGAGACCCAGTACTTC
CSARQGETQYF
>TRBV11-2|TRBD1|TRBJ1-3|16|few
TGTGCCAGCAGCCCCGACAGGGCCGCCTCTGGAAACACCATATATTTT
CASSPDRAASGNTIYF
>TRBV15|TRBD2|TRBJ2-3|19|.
TGTGCCACCAGCAGAGATCGGCCGGGACTAGCGGGAGATGCAGATACGCAGTATTTT
CATSRDRPGLAGDADTQYF
>TRBV9|TRBD2|TRBJ2-1|17|.
TGTGCCAGCAGCCCCAGCTCTGGGACTAGCGGTAACAATGAGCAGTTCTTC
CASSPSSGTSGNNEQFF
>TRBV5-1|.|TRBJ1-2|15|.
TGCGCCAGCAGCTTGGGACAGTCGGGGAACTATGGCTACACCTTC
CASSLGQSGNYGYTF
>TRBV4-1|.|TRBJ1-2|17|.
TGCGCCAGCAGCCAAGACGGGCTTGGGGGTTCCTCTGGAGGCTACACCTTC
CASSQDGLGGSSGGYTF
>TRBV7-9|TRBD2|TRBJ2-5|14|.
TGTGCCAGCAGCTTAGGCCGCGGGAGTGTAACCCAGTACTTC
CASSLGRGSVTQYF
>TRBV4-1|TRBD1|TRBJ2-2|16|many
TGCGCCAGCAGCCCAGAGGGACAGGCGAACACCGGGGAGCTGTTTTTT
CASSPEGQANTGELFF
>TRBV5-6|TRBD1|TRBJ2-2|16|.
TGTGCCAGCAGCTTCCTTTCGACAGGGGACACCGGGGAGCTGTTTTTT
CASSFLSTGDTGELFF
>TRBV29-1|.|TRBJ2-3|13|.
TGCAGCTCCGTGACAGCTAGCACAGATACGCAGTATTTT
CSSVTASTDTQYF
>TRBV19|TRBD1|TRBJ2-3|14|.
TGTGCCAGTAGTACTGGACAGGGCGTAGATACGCAGTATTTT
CASSTGQGVDTQYF
>TRBV5-1|.|TRBJ1-1|16|.
TGCGCCAGCAGCTTGCTGGGGGGAGTTATCGACACTGAAGCTTTCTTT
CASSLLGGVIDTEAFF
>TRBV5-1|.|TRBJ1-1|13|once
TGCGCCAGCAGCTCAGGTGGCAATTCTGAAGCTTTCTTT
CASSSGGNSEAFF
>TRBV11-2|.|TRBJ1-5|14|once
TGTGCCAGCAGCTCCGAGATGGGCAATCAGCCCCAGCATTTT
CASSSEMGNQPQHF
>TRBV5-4|TRBD2|TRBJ2-7|14|.
TGTGCCAGCAGCGTCGGACTAGCGGGGTACGAGCAGTACTTC
CASSVGLAGYEQYF
>TRBV28|.|TRBJ1-5|15|few
TGTGCCAGCAGTTTAGGTGGGGACTGGGAACAGCCCCAGCATTTT
CASSLGGDWEQPQHF
>TRBV6-5|.|TRBJ2-2|15|.
TGTGCCAGCAGTAACAGGGTGGGACTCACCGGGGAGCTGTTTTTT
CASSNRVGLTGELFF
>TRBV19|TRBD1|TRBJ2-7|14|.
TGTGCCAGTAGTATAGCGGGACAGAGCTACGAGCAGTACTTC
CASSIAGQSYEQYF
>TRBV11-2|.|TRBJ2-7|12|.
TGTGCCAGCAGCTTAGATCTAGGGTGGCAGTACTTC
CASSLDLGWQYF
>TRBV5-4|.|TRBJ2-5|14|.
TGTGCCAGCAGCTTGGCCAGAGGGGTGGAGACCCAGTACTTC
CASSLARGVETQYF
>TRBV4-1|TRBD2|TRBJ2-1|16|few
TGCGCCAGCAGCCAAGGTCGACTAGCCACTTACAATGAGCAGTTCTTC
CASSQGRLATYNEQFF